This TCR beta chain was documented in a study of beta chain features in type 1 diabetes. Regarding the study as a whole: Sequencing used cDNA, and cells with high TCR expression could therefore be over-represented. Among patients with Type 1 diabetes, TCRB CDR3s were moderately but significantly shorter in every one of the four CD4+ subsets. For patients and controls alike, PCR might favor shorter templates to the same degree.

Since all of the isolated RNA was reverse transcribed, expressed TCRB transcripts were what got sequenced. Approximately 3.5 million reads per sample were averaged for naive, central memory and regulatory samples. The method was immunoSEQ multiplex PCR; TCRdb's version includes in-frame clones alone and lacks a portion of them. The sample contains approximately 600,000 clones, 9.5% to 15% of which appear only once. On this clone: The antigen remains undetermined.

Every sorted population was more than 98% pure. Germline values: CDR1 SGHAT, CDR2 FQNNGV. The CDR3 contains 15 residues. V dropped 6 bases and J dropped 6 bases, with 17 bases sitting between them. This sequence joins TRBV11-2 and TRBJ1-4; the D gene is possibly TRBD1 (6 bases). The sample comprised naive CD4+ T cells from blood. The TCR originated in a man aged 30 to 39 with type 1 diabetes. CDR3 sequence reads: CASSEQGGGDEKLFF. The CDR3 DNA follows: TGTGCCAGCAGTGAACAGGGTGGGGGCGATGAAAAACTGTTTTTT.